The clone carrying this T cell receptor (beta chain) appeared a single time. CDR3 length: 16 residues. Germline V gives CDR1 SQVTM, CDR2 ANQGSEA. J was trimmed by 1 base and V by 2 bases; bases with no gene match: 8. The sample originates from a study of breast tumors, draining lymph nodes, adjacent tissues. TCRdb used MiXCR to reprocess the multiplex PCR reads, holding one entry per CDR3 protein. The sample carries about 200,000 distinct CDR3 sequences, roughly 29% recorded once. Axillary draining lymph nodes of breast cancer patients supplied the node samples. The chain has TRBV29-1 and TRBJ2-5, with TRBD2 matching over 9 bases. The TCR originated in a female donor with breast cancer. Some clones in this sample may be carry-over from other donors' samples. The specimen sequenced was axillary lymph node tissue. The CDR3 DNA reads TGCAGCGTTGAAATGGCTAGCGGGACCCTCCAAGAGACCCAGTACTTC. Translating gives CSVEMASGTLQETQYF.